The 28 T cell receptor beta chains below were found in one sample sequenced in a study of T-cell reconstitution after alpha-beta-depleted transplantation in children. Library preparation (for TCRbeta) was performed with unique molecular identifiers. TCRdb fed the PCR reads into MiXCR, producing one record per CDR3 protein. The sample carries about a million distinct CDR3 sequences, around 30% recorded once. Material: PBMCs, mostly from graft donor cells, obtained 360 days after TCRalphabeta/CD19-depleted stem cell transplant. The receptor set was obtained from a boy in the first two years of life who had a stem cell transplant for SCID, so the T cells may come from the graft donor.

V and J are TRBV30 and TRBJ2-3; D is possibly TRBD1 (6 bases). The CDR3 sequence is 15 residues long. CDR1 is GTSNPN and CDR2 is SVGIG in the germline V gene (reference sequence). V was shortened by 1 base and J by 2 bases, with 13 bases between the two germline ends. CDR3 region: CAWSEGESPTDTQYF. Here the CDR3 DNA reads TGTGCCTGGAGTGAGGGGGAATCTCCCACAGATACGCAGTATTTT.

The V and J genes are TRBV4-1 and TRBJ2-7, with 9 bases fitting TRBD1. Germline V gene data show CDR1 as MGHRA and CDR2 as YSYEKL. The CDR3 runs to 17 residues. V lost 0 bases, J lost 2 bases, and 8 bases stayed unmatched. The chain's CDR3 is CASSQEGQDRGPYEQYF. CDR3 nucleotides: TGCGCCAGCAGCCAAGAGGGACAGGACAGGGGTCCCTACGAGCAGTACTTC.

The chain is built from TRBV5-6 and TRBJ1-4; TRBD1 agrees at 10 bases. V lost 4 bases and J lost 0; bases outside the gene matches: 9. CDR3 size: 18 residues. In germline, CDR1 is SGHDT, CDR2 YYEEEE. In DNA form, the CDR3 reads TGTGCCAGCAGCACGGCCGGGACAGGGGATGCAACTAATGAAAAACTGTTTTTT. Translation: CASSTAGTGDATNEKLFF.

The rearrangement uses TRBV29-1 and TRBJ2-1; TRBD2 is a possible D gene (6 bases). The V gene lost 4 bases and the J gene lost 5 bases, with 18 bases spanning the gap. CDR1 is SQVTM and CDR2 is ANQGSEA in the germline V gene. This CDR3 contains 15 residues. CDR3: CSVASRIGRNNEQFF. In nucleotides, the CDR3 is TGCAGCGTTGCATCCAGAATCGGGAGAAACAATGAGCAGTTCTTC.

The V call is TRBV15, the J call TRBJ2-1; 8 bases map to TRBD2. V was clipped by 0 bases and J by 6 bases; unmatched bases: 10. The CDR3 is made up of 17 amino acids. In germline, CDR1 is LNHNV, CDR2 YYDKDF (reference sequence). The CDR3 DNA follows: TGTGCCACCAGCAGAGATCCCCCGGGACTAGTGATCAATGAGCAGTTCTTC. Translating it yields CATSRDPPGLVINEQFF.

This clonotype was detected only a few times. The chain links TRBV4-1 to TRBJ2-7; 7 bases agree with TRBD2. V gave up 3 bases and J gave up 4 bases; unmatched junction bases: 9. Germline loops: CDR1 MGHRA, CDR2 YSYEKL. This CDR3 is 15 amino acids long. This chain's CDR3 is CASSHFNAGVYEQYF. The CDR3 bases are TGCGCCAGCAGCCATTTCAACGCGGGGGTGTACGAGCAGTACTTC.

V and J are TRBV4-1 and TRBJ1-1; D is possibly TRBD1 (5 bases). Germline assignment: CDR1 MGHRA and CDR2 YSYEKL. V dropped 4 bases and J dropped 7 bases, with 19 bases sitting between them. The CDR3 length is 15 residues. The CDR3 bases are TGCGCCAGCAGCCGCGGGGACGGGTTTTGGGTTGAAGCTTTCTTT. It encodes CASSRGDGFWVEAFF.

This clonotype showed up many times. V is TRBV5-1 and J is TRBJ2-3; possibly TRBD1 or TRBD2 for D (6 bases each). Germline V gene lookup returns CDR1 SGHRS and CDR2 YFSETQ. This CDR3 region has 12 residues. Trimming shortened V by 4 bases and J by 7 bases, and 10 bases separated the two germline ends. CDR3 sequence: CASSRGLYTQYF. CDR3 sequence (DNA): TGCGCCAGCAGCCGGGGGCTGTATACGCAGTATTTT.

The chain couples TRBV4-1 to TRBJ2-5; D gene ambiguous. This CDR3 is 13 amino acids long. Germline V gives CDR1 MGHRA, CDR2 YSYEKL. Trimming pared 1 base from V and 1 base from J, leaving 4 bases between. Here the CDR3 reads CASSQVFQETQYF. The DNA for the CDR3 is TGCGCCAGCAGCCAAGTCTTCCAAGAGACCCAGTACTTC.

The CDR3 DNA is TGTGCCAGCAGTGCGGGCCGGCCAAATTGGGGTGAGCAGTTCTTC. Translating gives CASSAGRPNWGEQFF. The V call is TRBV12-3 or TRBV12-4, the J call TRBJ2-1; maybe TRBD2 (5 bases). The CDR3 runs to 15 residues. The ends were cut back, 5 bases at V and 9 bases at J, with 20 bases in the middle.

CDR3 region: CASSLLRTGPSSYEQYF. The DNA for the CDR3 is TGTGCCAGCAGCTTACTACGGACAGGCCCAAGCTCCTACGAGCAGTACTTC. V usage is TRBV11-2 and J usage is TRBJ2-7; 7 nucleotides line up with TRBD1. The germline CDR1 and CDR2 sequences are SGHAT and FQNNGV. V gave up 2 bases and J gave up 0 bases; unmatched junction bases: 10. The CDR3 loop spans 17 amino acids. The full variable domain, its missing parts supplied by reference TRBV11-2 and TRBJ2-7, is EAGVAQSPRYKIIEKRQSVAFWCNPISGHATLYWYQQILGQGPKLLIQFQNNGVVDDSQLPKDRFSAERLKGVDSTLKIQPAKLEDSAVYLCASSLLRTGPSSYEQYFGPGTRLTVT.

The chain joins TRBV27 to TRBJ2-7; 10 nucleotides align to TRBD1. This CDR3 comprises 14 residues. The germline gives CDR1 MNHEY, CDR2 SMNVEV (reference sequence). Trimming cost V 9 bases and J 3 bases; bases outside gene matches: 8. The CDR3 DNA sequence: TGTGCCAGTAAACCTGGACAGGGGGACTACGAGCAGTACTTC. The encoded protein is CASKPGQGDYEQYF.

The V gene is TRBV10-2, the J gene TRBJ2-1; 10 bases line up with TRBD2. This CDR3 spans 15 amino acids. Germline CDR1 WSHSY, CDR2 SAAADI. With V trimmed by 6 bases and J by 6 bases, 8 bases remained unmatched. CDR3 sequence (DNA): TGCGCCAGCAGCCCCAAAGCGGGGGGGCCCAATGAGCAGTTCTTC. Translated: CASSPKAGGPNEQFF.

This rearrangement joins TRBV5-1 to TRBJ2-1; D might be TRBD1 (6 bases). The CDR3 is made up of 15 amino acids. From germline, CDR1 is SGHRS and CDR2 YFSETQ. V was pared by 2 bases and J by 4 bases, with 13 bases between. In nucleotides, the CDR3 is TGCGCCAGCAGCTTTACCACAGGGCTGTACAATGAGCAGTTCTTC. The encoded protein is CASSFTTGLYNEQFF.

The gene calls are TRBV2 and TRBJ2-3; possibly TRBD1 for D (6 bases). Germline CDR1 reads SNHLY; CDR2 reads FYNNEI. The CDR3 totals 18 residues. V lost 4 bases, J lost 1 base, and 21 bases lay in between. The CDR3 coding sequence is TGTGCCAGCAGTGGTGGCTCTCGGCAGGGGAAGGGCACAGATACGCAGTATTTT. This encodes CASSGGSRQGKGTDTQYF. The variable domain in full, with the rest retrieved from reference TRBV2 and TRBJ2-3, is EPEVTQTPSHQVTQMGQEVILRCVPISNHLYFYWYRQILGQKVEFLVSFYNNEISEKSEIFDDQFSVERPDGSNFTLKIRSTKLEDSAMYFCASSGGSRQGKGTDTQYFGPGTRLTVL.

There are a few counts of this clonotype. J is TRBJ2-3 and V is TRBV4-3; TRBD2 matches 8 bases. With V trimmed by 1 base and J by 0 bases, 3 bases remained unmatched. This CDR3 spans 16 amino acids. Looked up from germline, CDR1 is LGHNA and CDR2 is YSLEER. CDR3 region: CASSQVGGGSTDTQYF. For the CDR3, the DNA is TGCGCCAGCAGCCAAGTCGGCGGGGGGAGCACAGATACGCAGTATTTT.

Turning to this clonotype: An end of the junction differs from the germline gene, which may be a read error. This chain links TRBV28 with TRBJ2-1, with a tentative D call TRBD2 (6 bases). The CDR3 length is 14 residues. The germline V gene has CDR1 MDHEN and CDR2 SYDVKM. CDR3 nucleotides: TGTGCCTGCAGTCCCCGGGAGCTCTACAATGAGCAGTTCTTC. Protein: CACSPRELYNEQFF.

The gene calls are TRBV29-1 and TRBJ2-5, with D perhaps TRBD2 (6 bases). The CDR3 sequence is 13 residues long. V was trimmed by 6 bases and J by 1 base, leaving 12 bases between them. Germline-derived CDR1 and CDR2 are SQVTM and ANQGSEA. For the CDR3, the DNA is TGCAGCGTCCCCTCGGGGGTCCAAGAGACCCAGTACTTC. The encoded protein is CSVPSGVQETQYF.

This clonotype showed up just a few times. The CDR3 protein is CASSMGLSLVDEQFF. The CDR3 nucleotides are TGTGCCAGCAGCATGGGACTTTCCCTTGTGGATGAGCAGTTCTTC. The V gene is TRBV11-2, the J gene TRBJ2-1; the D gene is possibly TRBD2 (6 bases). This CDR3 has 15 amino acids. The germline gives CDR1 SGHAT, CDR2 FQNNGV. V lost 5 bases and J 8 bases, leaving 19 bases between the germline ends.

The V gene is TRBV12-3 or TRBV12-4, the J gene TRBJ1-5; D gene uncertain. The CDR3 contains 13 residues. The ends were cut back, 4 bases at V and 7 bases at J, with 11 bases in the middle. The CDR3 coding sequence is TGTGCCAGCAGTTCTGACCCAGCCCAGCCCCAGCATTTT. Its translation: CASSSDPAQPQHF.

This clonotype was counted at least ten times. The chain uses TRBV20-1 and TRBJ1-6, with unresolved D. The ends were cut back, 2 bases at V and 4 bases at J, with 9 bases in the middle. CDR3 length: 14 residues. Looked up from germline, CDR1 is DFQATT and CDR2 is SNEGSKA (reference sequence). The CDR3 region has the DNA TGCAGTGCTAGATCCCCGGTATATAATTCACCCCTCCACTTT. Translation gives CSARSPVYNSPLHF.

The table lists this clonotype with a few counts. The rearrangement joins TRBV29-1 to TRBJ2-7; 9 nucleotides line up with TRBD1. The CDR3 is made up of 14 amino acids. Looked up from germline, CDR1 is SQVTM and CDR2 is ANQGSEA. V was clipped by 6 bases and J by 1 base; unmatched bases: 7. CDR3 nucleotide sequence: TGCAGCGTACTTTTCGGGACAGGGTCCTACGAGCAGTACTTC. It translates to CSVLFGTGSYEQYF.

The gene calls are TRBV2 and TRBJ2-7; possibly TRBD1 for D (8 bases). CDR3 length: 14 residues. The V gene's germline CDR1 is SNHLY and CDR2 FYNNEI. V shed 5 bases and J shed 2 bases, with 13 bases lying between them. CDR3 sequence reads: CASSLQGGTYEQYF. For the CDR3, the DNA is TGTGCCAGCAGTTTACAGGGGGGGACCTACGAGCAGTACTTC.

This rearrangement joins TRBV29-1 to TRBJ1-1, with D perhaps matching TRBD1 (6 bases). There are 13 residues in the CDR3. V was clipped by 6 bases and J by 7 bases, with 18 bases between them. The germline CDR1 and CDR2 sequences are SQVTM and ANQGSEA. The CDR3, as DNA: TGCAGCGTCCGGGACAAGGAGTTTCATGAAGCTTTCTTT. Translated, it gives CSVRDKEFHEAFF.

The rearrangement uses TRBV12-3 or TRBV12-4 and TRBJ1-6; TRBD1 might be the D (5 bases). V shed 6 bases and J shed 14 bases, with 14 bases lying between them. This CDR3 spans 12 amino acids. CDR3 nucleotides: TGTGCCAGCAGAGAACCCGGGGGGACCCTCCACTTT. It translates to CASREPGGTLHF.

The chain combines TRBV12-3 or TRBV12-4 with TRBJ2-1, with unresolved D. The CDR3 is made up of 16 amino acids. Trimming left V 6 bases short and J 0 bases short, with 15 bases between. Here the CDR3 reads CASSLDQWSSYNEQFF. The CDR3, as DNA: TGTGCCAGCAGCTTGGACCAGTGGAGCTCCTACAATGAGCAGTTCTTC.

The genes are TRBV7-3 and TRBJ2-1, with 9 bases lining up with TRBD1. The CDR3 extends over 15 amino acids. The V segment lost 5 bases and the J segment 4 bases; nucleotides outside the gene matches: 6. Germline CDR1 SGHTA, CDR2 FQGTGA. CDR3 coding DNA: TGTGCCAGCAGCCAACCGGGACAGGGTTACAATGAGCAGTTCTTC. Its translation is CASSQPGQGYNEQFF.

The rearrangement uses TRBV6-1 and TRBJ1-3, with D unclear. Per the germline V gene, CDR1 is MNHNS and CDR2 is SASEGT. The V gene lost 8 bases and the J gene lost 0 bases, with 11 bases spanning the gap. CDR3 length: 14 residues. The CDR3 is CASGETFSGNTIYF. CDR3 nucleotides: TGTGCCAGCGGGGAGACTTTCTCTGGAAACACCATATATTTT.